This TCR beta chain stems from a study of regulatory T cells in long-lasting Graves disease. Across the study: Under 3 months of antithyroid drugs had been taken by newly diagnosed Graves' patients.

A remark on this clonotype: A read error may produce the germline difference seen at one junction end.

Germline V gene sequence: CDR1 PRHDT, CDR2 FYEKMQ (reference sequence). CDR3 size: 14 residues. Arm-PCR of CDR3 regions and iRepertoire HTBI primers were the basis on which TCR beta libraries were built. Via MiXCR, TCRdb re-called the multiplex PCR reads, giving one row per CDR3 protein. The sample has around 230,000 distinct CDR3 sequences; around 20% are singletons. Time point described: newly diagnosed GD, antithyroid drugs for less than 3 months. Generation of the TCR library employed RNA extracted from PBMCs. This chain uses TRBV13 with TRBJ1-3, with 8 bases lining up with TRBD1. The source material was peripheral blood mononuclear cells (PBMCs), sampled at new diagnosis, from a patient treated with antithyroid drugs. This clonotype was sampled from a female donor with Graves disease. The CDR3 DNA is TGTGCCATCAGCTCCGGGGACAGGGGAAACACCATATATTTT. Its translation is CAISSGDRGNTIYF.